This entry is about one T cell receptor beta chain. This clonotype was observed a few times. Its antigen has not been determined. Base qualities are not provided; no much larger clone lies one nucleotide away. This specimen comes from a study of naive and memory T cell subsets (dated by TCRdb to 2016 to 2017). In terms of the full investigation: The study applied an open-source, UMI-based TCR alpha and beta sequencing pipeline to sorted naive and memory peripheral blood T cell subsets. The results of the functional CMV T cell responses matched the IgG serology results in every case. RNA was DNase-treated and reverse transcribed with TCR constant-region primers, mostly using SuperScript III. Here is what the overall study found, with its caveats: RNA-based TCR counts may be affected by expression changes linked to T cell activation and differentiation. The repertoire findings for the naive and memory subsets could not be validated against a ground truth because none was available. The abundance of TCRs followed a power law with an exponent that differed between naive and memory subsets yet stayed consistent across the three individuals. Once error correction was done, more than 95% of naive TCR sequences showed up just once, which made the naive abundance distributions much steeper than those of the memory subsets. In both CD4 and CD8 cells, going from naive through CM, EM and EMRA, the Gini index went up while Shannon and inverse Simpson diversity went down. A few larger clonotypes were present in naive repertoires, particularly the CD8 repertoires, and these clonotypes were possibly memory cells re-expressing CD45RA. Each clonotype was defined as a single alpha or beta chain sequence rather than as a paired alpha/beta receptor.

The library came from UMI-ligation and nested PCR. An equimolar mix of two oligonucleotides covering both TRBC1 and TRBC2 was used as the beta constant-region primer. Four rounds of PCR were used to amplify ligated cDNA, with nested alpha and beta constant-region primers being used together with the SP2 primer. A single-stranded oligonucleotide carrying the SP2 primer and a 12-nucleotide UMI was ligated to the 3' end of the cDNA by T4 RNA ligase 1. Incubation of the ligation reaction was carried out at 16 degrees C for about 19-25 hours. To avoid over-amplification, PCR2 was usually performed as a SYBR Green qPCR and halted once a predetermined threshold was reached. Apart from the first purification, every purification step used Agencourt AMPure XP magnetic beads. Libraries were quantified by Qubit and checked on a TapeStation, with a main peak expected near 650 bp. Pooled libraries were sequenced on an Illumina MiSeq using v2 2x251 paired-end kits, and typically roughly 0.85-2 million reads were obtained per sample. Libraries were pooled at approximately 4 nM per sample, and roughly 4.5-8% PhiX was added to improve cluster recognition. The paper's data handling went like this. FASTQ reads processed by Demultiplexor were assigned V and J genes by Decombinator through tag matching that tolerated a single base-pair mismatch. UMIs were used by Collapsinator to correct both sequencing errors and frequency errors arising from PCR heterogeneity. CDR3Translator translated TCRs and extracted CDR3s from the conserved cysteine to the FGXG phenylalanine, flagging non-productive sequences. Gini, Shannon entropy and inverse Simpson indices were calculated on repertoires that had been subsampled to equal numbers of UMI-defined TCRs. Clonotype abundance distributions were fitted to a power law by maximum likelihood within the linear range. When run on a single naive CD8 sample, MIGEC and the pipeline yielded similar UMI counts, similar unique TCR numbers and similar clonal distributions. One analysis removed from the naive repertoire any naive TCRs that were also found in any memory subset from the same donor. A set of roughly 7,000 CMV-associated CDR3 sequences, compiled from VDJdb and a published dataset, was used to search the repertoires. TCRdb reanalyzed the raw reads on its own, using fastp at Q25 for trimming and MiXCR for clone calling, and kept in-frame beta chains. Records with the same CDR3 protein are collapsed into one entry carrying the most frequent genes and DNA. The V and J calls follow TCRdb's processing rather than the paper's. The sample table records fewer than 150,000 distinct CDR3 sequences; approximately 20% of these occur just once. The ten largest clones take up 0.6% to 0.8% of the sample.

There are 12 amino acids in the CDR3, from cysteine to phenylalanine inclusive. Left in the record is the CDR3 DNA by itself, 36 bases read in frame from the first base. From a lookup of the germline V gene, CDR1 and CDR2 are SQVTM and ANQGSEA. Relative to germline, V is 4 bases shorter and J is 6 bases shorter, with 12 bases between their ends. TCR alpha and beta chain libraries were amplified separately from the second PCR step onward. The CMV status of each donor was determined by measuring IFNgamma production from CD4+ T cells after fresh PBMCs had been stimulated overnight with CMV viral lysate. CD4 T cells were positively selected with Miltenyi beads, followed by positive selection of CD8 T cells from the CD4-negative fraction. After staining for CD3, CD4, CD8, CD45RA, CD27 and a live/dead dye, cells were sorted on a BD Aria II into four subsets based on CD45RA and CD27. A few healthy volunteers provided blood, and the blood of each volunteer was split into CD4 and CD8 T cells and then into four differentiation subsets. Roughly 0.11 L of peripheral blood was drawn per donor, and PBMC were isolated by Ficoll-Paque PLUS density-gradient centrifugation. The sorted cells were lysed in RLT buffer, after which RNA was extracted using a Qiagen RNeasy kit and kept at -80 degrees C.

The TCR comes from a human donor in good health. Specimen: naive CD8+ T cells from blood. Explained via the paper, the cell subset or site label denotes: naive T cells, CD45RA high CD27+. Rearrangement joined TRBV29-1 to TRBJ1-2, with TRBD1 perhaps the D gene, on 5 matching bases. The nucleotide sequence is TGCAGCGTTGTAGAACCCAGGGATGGCTACACCTTC. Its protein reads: CSVVEPRDGYTF.